What follows describes a single TCR beta chain. This clone was detected once. There is no known antigen for this receptor. Qualities for individual bases were not recorded, and no much larger clone is one base off. The immunoSEQ Assay, a bias-controlled multiplex PCR, was used to amplify TCRbeta CDR3 regions from genomic DNA. From the authors' description of their analysis: The number of nucleated cells in each sample was estimated by amplification of reference gene primers within the assay. To quantify the absolute abundance of each unique TCRbeta CDR3 rearrangement, sequence reads were collapsed and filtered. Productive Simpson clonality was computed per sample as the square root of Simpson's diversity index over productive rearrangements. TCRdb limited this immuneACCESS table to in-frame rearrangements with V and J called. A share of clones is missing; checked studies link under half to unresolved V genes, and the rest is unexplained. D and trimming come from the DNA, and the V and J calls and clone size come from that table. The sample table holds 150,000 or so clones, of which approximately 83% were seen once. The ten most abundant clones make up about 5% of the sample.

This sample is drawn from a study of blood T cell repertoires in COVID-19 (TCRdb year 2020). Concerning the study at large: Samples from collaborators originated in the United States, Italy and Spain and spanned both the acute and convalescent phases of COVID-19. The material from the prospective study consisted of cDNA or gDNA derived from T cells, B-cell-depleted T cells, or PBMCs. The dataset comprised deeply sampled blood TCRbeta repertoires from subjects exposed to, actively infected with, or recovered from COVID-19. A freely available public database, intended as a resource for researchers studying the immune response to SARS-CoV-2, is where the repertoires were released. The samples were drawn from two sources: the first 160 participants of the ongoing ImmuneRACE study, and 1,000 to 1,500 subjects contributed by 6 global collaborators. Where available, HLA class I and class II types were taken from metadata supplied by the sample provider and were not determined by assay-based typing. Nearly every sample came with metadata listing a de-identified subject ID, COVID-19 status, age in years and sex. Results and caveats for the whole study, not just this receptor: How much clinical and demographic metadata was included differed by source and by participant, and the metadata was provided uncurated.

Participants in the prospective study were aged roughly 18 to 95 years, lived in over 20 United States geographic areas, and enrolled through a virtual design. Cohort assignment in the prospective study relied on participant-reported clinical history from a screening survey and a study questionnaire. Exposed participants had been in contact, within 2 weeks of entering the study, with a person who had a PCR-confirmed or clinician-diagnosed case of COVID-19. Each participant in the prospective study had whole blood, serum and a nasopharyngeal or oropharyngeal swab collected by mobile phlebotomists. Over a roughly two-month period, participants in the prospective study had the option of providing additional blood draws and questionnaires. Before DNA extraction, blood samples from the prospective study were shipped at room temperature or frozen. Material: PBMCs or T cells enriched from blood (not recorded which). This TCR came from a man aged 70 or older who had been exposed to COVID-19.

The nucleotide sequence is TGTGCCAGCAGTCGTACTACTAGGGTCGGCGGGGAGCTGTTTTTT. Translated, it gives CASSRTTRVGGELFF. The chain is assembled from TRBV2 and TRBJ2-2; the D gene is perhaps TRBD2, on 5 matching bases. The CDR3, cysteine through phenylalanine, is 15 amino acids long. The only DNA kept is the CDR3, 45 bases in frame from the first base. Taken from the germline V gene, the CDR1 and CDR2 loops are SNHLY and FYNNEI. V loses 5 bases of germline sequence and J loses 7 bases, and the interval between the two ends is 17 bases.